Below are 19 T cell receptor beta chains sequenced from a single sample in a study of blood T cell repertoires in COVID-19. Data came from immunoSEQ multiplex PCR; TCRdb stores just in-frame clones and leaves some out. This table holds approximately 160,000 clones, around 84% found once. Sequencing was carried out using peripheral blood. The receptors stem from a woman older than 75 with acute or convalescent COVID-19.

DNA of the CDR3: TGCGCCAGCCAAGAAAGCGGGACGGGAAACATTCAGTACTTC. Its protein product is CASQESGTGNIQYF. This chain connects TRBV10-2 to TRBJ2-4, with 7 nucleotides matching TRBD2. The J segment lost 6 bases and the V segment lost 8 bases, leaving 10 bases of the junction unmatched. The CDR3 is 14 residues long. From germline, CDR1 is WSHSY and CDR2 SAAADI.

J is TRBJ2-5 and V is TRBV19; TRBD1 agrees at 8 bases. Germline CDR1 LNHDA, CDR2 SQIVND (reference sequence). V gave up 3 bases and J gave up 5 bases; unmatched junction bases: 11. The CDR3 has 16 residues. The CDR3: CASSISGQGKGETQYF. The CDR3 nucleotides read TGTGCCAGTAGTATTTCTGGACAGGGTAAAGGGGAGACCCAGTACTTC.

Remarks on this clone: Other nucleotide sequences from this sample produce the same CDR3. The chain carries TRBV2 and TRBJ2-2; the match to TRBD2 covers 13 bases. J was trimmed by 4 bases and V by 6 bases; bases with no gene match: 11. The CDR3 runs to 18 residues. The germline V gene encodes CDR1 SNHLY and CDR2 FYNNEI. The CDR3: CASSGGLAGASVTGELFF. Here the CDR3 DNA reads TGTGCCAGCAGCGGAGGACTAGCGGGGGCCTCTGTCACCGGGGAGCTGTTTTTT.

The V and J genes are TRBV5-5 and TRBJ1-6; 10 bases fit TRBD1. V was pared by 0 bases and J by 9 bases, with 6 bases of the junction left unmatched. CDR1 and CDR2 from the germline V gene are SGHKS and YYEKEE (reference sequence). The CDR3 runs 16 residues. The CDR3 region has the DNA TGTGCCAGCAGCTTGGGGACCGGGACAGGGGTTTCACCCCTCCACTTT. Protein product: CASSLGTGTGVSPLHF.

The CDR3 sequence is CASSLGGIGEQFF. The CDR3 region has the DNA TGCGCCAGCAGCTTGGGAGGGATTGGGGAGCAGTTCTTC. The chain combines TRBV5-1 with TRBJ2-1; tentatively, D is TRBD2 (5 bases). Germline CDR1 SGHRS, CDR2 YFSETQ. The germline V and J ends were trimmed by 0 bases and 10 bases, with 11 bases remaining between them. The CDR3 is made up of 13 amino acids.

This clone has only one observation. The gene calls are TRBV16 and TRBJ1-3, with a weak D call TRBD1 (5 bases). This CDR3 region has 14 residues. Trimming cost V 0 bases and J 11 bases, with 14 bases left between them. Germline CDR1 and CDR2: KGHSY and FQNENV. CDR3 sequence: CASSQSREGSAIYF. DNA of the CDR3: TGTGCCAGCAGCCAATCACGGGAGGGGTCAGCCATATATTTT.

The rearrangement joins TRBV27 to TRBJ1-2; D is uncertain. CDR3 size: 13 residues. In germline, CDR1 is MNHEY, CDR2 SMNVEV (reference sequence). Trimming left V 3 bases short and J 8 bases short, with 13 bases between. CDR3 loop: CASSFRRSGGYTF. The DNA for the CDR3 is TGTGCCAGCAGTTTCCGAAGGTCGGGGGGCTACACCTTC.

The V call is TRBV10-1, the J call TRBJ1-2, with D uncertain. V was trimmed by 2 bases and J by 8 bases, leaving 9 bases between them. Germline loops: CDR1 WNHNN, CDR2 SYGVQD (reference sequence). The CDR3 covers 12 residues. CDR3 residues: CASSEVTKGYTF. CDR3 nucleotides: TGCGCCAGCAGTGAGGTGACTAAAGGCTACACCTTC.

This clone was observed a few times. The sample contains more than one DNA sequence encoding this CDR3. The chain recombines TRBV20-1 with TRBJ2-3, with no clear D. The CDR3 has 11 residues. Germline CDR1 and CDR2: DFQATT and SNEGSKA (reference sequence). V was pared by 2 bases and J by 5 bases, with 5 bases between. The chain's CDR3 is CSARRLDTQYF. The DNA for the CDR3 is TGCAGTGCTAGAAGACTAGATACGCAGTATTTT.

The V gene is TRBV5-1, the J gene TRBJ2-1; TRBD2 agrees at 9 bases. The germline V gene has CDR1 SGHRS and CDR2 YFSETQ. The V gene end was trimmed by 1 base and the J gene end by 6 bases; junction bases not matched to a gene: 5. The CDR3 spans 15 residues. This CDR3 reads CASSLTAGGLNEQFF. DNA for the CDR3: TGCGCCAGCAGCTTGACGGCGGGAGGGCTCAATGAGCAGTTCTTC.

This rearrangement joins TRBV7-9 to TRBJ2-3; TRBD1 agrees at 10 bases. The length of the CDR3 is 14 residues. Germline V gene lookup returns CDR1 SEHNR and CDR2 FQNEAQ (reference sequence). Trimming removed 4 bases from V and 6 bases from J; junction bases left unmatched: 4. In DNA, the CDR3 is TGTGCCAGCAGCTCGGACAGGGGGTTGGATACGCAGTATTTT. Its translation: CASSSDRGLDTQYF.

The gene calls are TRBV27 and TRBJ1-2, with D possibly being TRBD1 (5 bases). V shed 2 bases and J shed 5 bases, with 9 bases lying between them. This CDR3 contains 13 residues. Germline V CDR1 and CDR2: MNHEY, SMNVEV (reference sequence). CDR3 sequence (DNA): TGTGCCAGCAGTTTACAGGGAAGGTATGGCTACACCTTC. It translates to CASSLQGRYGYTF.

Written as DNA, the CDR3 is TGCGCCAGCAGCCAAGATTCAGGCGGGGGAACTGAAGCTTTCTTT. Amino acids: CASSQDSGGGTEAFF. The J gene is TRBJ1-1, the V gene TRBV4-1, with a possible D match to TRBD1 (5 bases). CDR1 and CDR2 from the germline V gene are MGHRA and YSYEKL. Trimming cost V 0 bases and J 5 bases, with 13 bases left between them. This CDR3 has 15 amino acids.

The rearrangement uses TRBV15 and TRBJ2-2; 10 nucleotides match TRBD2. The CDR3 has 18 amino acids. Germline V gene lookup returns CDR1 LNHNV and CDR2 YYDKDF (reference sequence). V shed 2 bases, J shed 1 base, and the junction held 7 bases outside the gene matches. Written as DNA, the CDR3 is TGTGCCACCAGCAGAAACACCGGGACTAGCGTGAACACCGGGGAGCTGTTTTTT. Protein sequence: CATSRNTGTSVNTGELFF. Looking up the rest from reference TRBV15 and TRBJ2-2 gives the full variable domain: DAMVIQNPRYQVTQFGKPVTLSCSQTLNHNVMYWYQQKSSQAPKLLFHYYDKDFNNEADTPDNFQSRRPNTSFCFLDIRSPGLGDTAMYLCATSRNTGTSVNTGELFFGEGSRLTVL.

In DNA form, the CDR3 reads TGTGCCAGCAGCCAATCTGATTGGGGGACAGTACCGATGTACTTC. It specifies CASSQSDWGTVPMYF. The chain couples TRBV3-1 (or the pseudogene TRBV3-2) to TRBJ2-7; 7 bases fit TRBD1. The trim removed 2 bases at V and 12 bases at J, leaving 16 bases unmatched. The V gene's germline CDR1 is LGHDT and CDR2 YNNKEL (reference sequence). This CDR3 is built from 15 residues.

The genes are TRBV6-4 and TRBJ2-2; D possibly corresponds to TRBD1 (6 bases). Trimming left V 6 bases short and J 0 bases short, with 11 bases between. The CDR3 length is 15 residues. Germline V gives CDR1 MRHNA, CDR2 SNTAGT. The CDR3 spells CASRAGTTNTGELFF. The CDR3 region has the DNA TGTGCCAGCAGGGCCGGGACAACGAACACCGGGGAGCTGTTTTTT.

The chain couples TRBV24-1 to TRBJ1-2, with 9 bases identical to TRBD1. J was trimmed by 6 bases and V by 6 bases; bases with no gene match: 10. The CDR3 has 15 amino acids. Germline CDR1 is KGHDR and CDR2 is SFDVKD. CDR3 nucleotides: TGTGCCACCAGTTCAGAACAGGGGGCGTTACATGGCTACACCTTC. This encodes CATSSEQGALHGYTF.

V usage is TRBV20-1 and J usage is TRBJ1-2; 9 nucleotides agree with TRBD1. V lost 7 bases, J lost 8 bases, and 5 bases stayed unmatched. Per germline, CDR1 DFQATT and CDR2 SNEGSKA (reference sequence). This CDR3 has 11 residues. This CDR3 reads CSGRTGVGYTF. The CDR3 DNA reads as TGCAGTGGTCGGACAGGGGTCGGCTACACCTTC.

This chain connects TRBV6-5 to TRBJ1-1; 8 positions match TRBD1. In germline, CDR1 is MNHEY, CDR2 SVGAGI. This CDR3 spans 13 amino acids. Trimming at V came to 6 bases and at J to 4 bases, leaving 4 bases not matched to a gene. DNA for the CDR3: TGTGCCAGCAGCATAGACAGGGGCACTGAAGCTTTCTTT. Its translation is CASSIDRGTEAFF.